Presented here are 29 T cell receptor beta chains from one specimen sequenced in a study of shared clonotypes between healthy human individuals. Clones were read by immunoSEQ multiplex PCR, and TCRdb kept only the in-frame ones, dropping some. This sample yields roughly 680,000 clones, of which approximately 77% are seen a single time; approximately 1.8% belongs to the top ten. Specimen: memory CD4+ T cells sorted from blood. The subset was: CD45RA-negative fraction. All receptors derive from a woman in her thirties in good health.

The rearrangement links TRBV2 to TRBJ2-3; TRBD2 matches at 8 bases. Germline assignment: CDR1 SNHLY and CDR2 FYNNEI. The V gene end was trimmed by 4 bases and the J gene end by 4 bases; junction bases not matched to a gene: 10. The CDR3 is made up of 16 amino acids. The CDR3 nucleotides read TGTGCCAGCAGTGTATCCGGGACTAGTGGCGCAGATACGCAGTATTTT. Its translation: CASSVSGTSGADTQYF.

This clone was observed a few times. The chain links TRBV7-8 to TRBJ2-3; 7 nucleotides agree with TRBD2. From germline, CDR1 is SGHVS and CDR2 FQNEAQ. J gave up 8 bases and V 1 base, and 15 bases lay outside the gene matches. CDR3 length equals 17 residues. The CDR3, as DNA: TGTGCCAGCAGCTTAGTTGGCGGGAGTCATGAATTTGGTACGCAGTATTTT. Translated, it gives CASSLVGGSHEFGTQYF.

V and J are TRBV19 and TRBJ1-1, with D unclear. V was trimmed by 3 bases and J by 1 base, leaving 12 bases between them. Germline V gene data show CDR1 as LNHDA and CDR2 as SQIVND (reference sequence). CDR3 length equals 15 residues. For the CDR3, the DNA is TGTGCCAGTAGTATCAGTCGGGGTGGGAACACTGAAGCTTTCTTT. Protein product: CASSISRGGNTEAFF. Filled out from reference TRBV19 and TRBJ1-1, the complete variable domain reads DGGITQSPKYLFRKEGQNVTLSCEQNLNHDAMYWYRQDPGQGLRLIYYSQIVNDFQKGDIAEGYSVSREKKESFPLTVTSAQKNPTAFYLCASSISRGGNTEAFFGQGTRLTVV.

V gene TRBV27 combines with J gene TRBJ2-1; D unresolved. Germline lookup yields CDR1 MNHEY and CDR2 SMNVEV (reference sequence). The CDR3 extends over 13 amino acids. The V end was cut by 1 base, the J end by 8 bases, with 9 bases between. The CDR3 loop reads CASSLWVQDEQFF. The DNA of the CDR3 is TGTGCCAGCAGTTTATGGGTTCAGGATGAGCAGTTCTTC.

CDR3 region: CASSVDYSYEQYF. The CDR3, as DNA: TGCGCCAGCAGTGTGGACTACTCCTACGAGCAGTACTTC. The chain joins TRBV10-1 to TRBJ2-7; possible D gene TRBD2, 6 bases. The CDR3 loop spans 13 amino acids. The V end lost 4 bases, the J end lost 0 bases, and 7 bases lay between the germline ends. Germline V lookup: CDR1 WNHNN, CDR2 SYGVQD (reference sequence).

This rearrangement joins TRBV6-6 to TRBJ2-7; D is possibly TRBD2 (6 bases). The germline CDR1 and CDR2 sequences are MNHNY and SVGAGI (reference sequence). V lost 5 bases, J lost 4 bases, and 12 bases lay in between. This CDR3 region has 13 residues. This chain's CDR3 is CASSPNGGYEQYF. The CDR3, as DNA: TGTGCCAGCAGTCCTAATGGAGGGTACGAGCAGTACTTC.

J is TRBJ1-2 and V is TRBV2; 9 bases are shared with TRBD1. CDR1 and CDR2 (germline): SNHLY, FYNNEI. The CDR3 has 14 amino acids. Trimming removed 6 bases from V and 6 bases from J; junction bases left unmatched: 8. CDR3 nucleotides: TGTGCCAGCAGATATACAGGGGGCGCGAATGGCTACACCTTC. Protein product: CASRYTGGANGYTF.

Remarks on this clone: This may be a read error, as it is one base from a much larger clone. This CDR3 is CASSSYNSPLHF. The DNA for the CDR3 is TGTGCCAGCAGTTCCTATAATTCACCCCTCCACTTT. The chain carries TRBV27 and TRBJ1-6, with no clear D. V was shortened by 4 bases and J by 2 bases, with 0 bases between the two germline ends. The CDR3 is made up of 12 amino acids. The germline V gene has CDR1 MNHEY and CDR2 SMNVEV (reference sequence).

The chain carries TRBV18 and TRBJ2-6, with 7 bases that match TRBD1. From germline, CDR1 is KGHSH and CDR2 LQKENI. This CDR3 region has 18 residues. The V gene end was trimmed by 2 bases and the J gene end by 0 bases; junction bases not matched to a gene: 7. The DNA of the CDR3 is TGTGCCAGCTCACCAGTAGCAGGGGGTTCCTCTGGGGCCAACGTCCTGACTTTC. Encoded protein: CASSPVAGGSSGANVLTF.

The chain carries TRBV5-6 and TRBJ1-1, with D possibly matching TRBD1 (6 bases). V lost 0 bases and J 4 bases, leaving 13 bases between the germline ends. Germline values: CDR1 SGHDT, CDR2 YYEEEE. The CDR3 totals 15 residues. In DNA form, the CDR3 reads TGTGCCAGCAGCTTGGGACAGGTTAAGGGCACTGAAGCTTTCTTT. Its translation is CASSLGQVKGTEAFF. The whole variable domain, filled in from reference TRBV5-6 and TRBJ1-1, reads DAGVTQSPTHLIKTRGQQVTLRCSPKSGHDTVSWYQQALGQGPQFIFQYYEEEERQRGNFPDRFSGHQFPNYSSELNVNALLLGDSALYLCASSLGQVKGTEAFFGQGTRLTVV.

This clone came up a few times. The rearrangement links TRBV19 to TRBJ2-7; TRBD1 is a possible D gene (5 bases). The CDR3 runs to 15 residues. Germline CDR1 and CDR2: LNHDA and SQIVND (reference sequence). V lost 5 bases, J lost 6 bases, and 20 bases lay in between. The CDR3 DNA reads TGTGCCAGTAGTGGGGCCACCCAGACAACGGCCGAGCAGTACTTC. Amino acids: CASSGATQTTAEQYF.

CDR3 residues: CSVSNGGNNEQFF. The CDR3 DNA follows: TGCAGCGTTAGTAACGGGGGAAACAATGAGCAGTTCTTC. The rearrangement uses TRBV29-1 and TRBJ2-1, with TRBD2 as a possible D gene (6 bases). Germline CDR1 SQVTM, CDR2 ANQGSEA. CDR3 length equals 13 residues. V was pared by 5 bases and J by 5 bases, with 13 bases between.

This clone was detected once. Different DNA sequences within this sample yield the same CDR3. This chain links TRBV18 with TRBJ1-1; TRBD1 might be the D (5 bases). Trimming stripped 3 bases from V and 3 bases from J, with 11 bases between. Germline CDR1 is KGHSH and CDR2 is LQKENI. The CDR3 has 14 residues. This chain's CDR3 is CASSPRRGDTEAFF. The CDR3 DNA follows: TGTGCCAGCTCACCCAGGCGGGGGGACACTGAAGCTTTCTTT.

The chain recombines TRBV28 with TRBJ2-3; 12 nucleotides agree with TRBD2. After removal of 5 bases from V and 3 bases from J, the junction contained 12 bases not matched to a gene. Germline CDR1 and CDR2: MDHEN and SYDVKM. The CDR3 contains 18 residues. DNA of the CDR3: TGTGCCAGCAGTCCTACCCTCGGACTAGCGGGACGGACAGATACGCAGTATTTT. As protein: CASSPTLGLAGRTDTQYF.

The chain links TRBV6-5 to TRBJ1-2; TRBD1 might be the D (5 bases). Trimming shortened V by 0 bases and J by 8 bases, and 16 bases separated the two germline ends. The CDR3 is 15 residues long. CDR1 is MNHEY and CDR2 is SVGAGI in the germline V gene. The CDR3 loop is CASSYSFSPGGGYTF. CDR3 DNA: TGTGCCAGCAGTTACTCTTTCAGCCCGGGGGGAGGCTACACCTTC.

CDR3 amino acids: CASSPTAGGPDTQYF. The CDR3, as DNA: TGTGCCAGCTCACCCACAGCGGGAGGACCCGATACGCAGTATTTT. The chain is built from TRBV18 and TRBJ2-3; 9 bases are shared with TRBD2. Per the germline V gene, CDR1 is KGHSH and CDR2 is LQKENI. The CDR3 spans 15 residues. V trimming: 3 bases; J trimming: 6 bases; junction bases outside the gene matches: 7.

V and J are TRBV7-3 and TRBJ2-3, with 9 bases fitting TRBD1. The CDR3 sequence is 17 residues long. From germline, CDR1 is SGHTA and CDR2 FQGTGA. V lost 3 bases and J lost 3; bases outside the gene matches: 10. The CDR3 DNA follows: TGTGCCAGCAGCTTGGGACAGGGTTCGATATTGACAGATACGCAGTATTTT. This sequence encodes CASSLGQGSILTDTQYF.

The V call is TRBV5-6, the J call TRBJ1-1; D is unresolved. This CDR3 region has 10 residues. Germline CDR1 reads SGHDT; CDR2 reads YYEEEE. Trimming took 3 bases from V and 13 from J, leaving 10 bases between them. This CDR3 reads CASSSSSRFF. For the CDR3, the DNA is TGTGCCAGCAGCTCGTCAAGCCGTTTCTTT.

This clone occurred a few times. This rearrangement joins TRBV4-1 to TRBJ1-5; D is possibly TRBD1 (5 bases). Germline-derived CDR1 and CDR2 are MGHRA and YSYEKL. The CDR3 spans 16 residues. Trimming took off 0 bases at V and 2 bases at J, with 11 bases between the two ends. CDR3 amino acids: CASSQDGGIGNQPQHF. The CDR3 DNA sequence: TGCGCCAGCAGCCAAGATGGGGGAATTGGCAATCAGCCCCAGCATTTT.

CDR3 in DNA: TGTGCCAGTAGCCGACTTGCGGGGGAGCATGGCTACACCTTC. This sequence encodes CASSRLAGEHGYTF. J is TRBJ1-2 and V is TRBV19; tentatively, D is TRBD1 (5 bases). V dropped 6 bases and J dropped 6 bases, with 17 bases sitting between them. CDR1 is LNHDA and CDR2 is SQIVND in the germline V gene (reference sequence). This CDR3 contains 14 residues.

CDR3 bases: TGTGCCAGCAGTTACTCGGCGGGAGGTTTCTATGGCTACACCTTC. It specifies CASSYSAGGFYGYTF. The chain couples TRBV6-6 to TRBJ1-2, with D unclear. The CDR3 covers 15 residues. V gave up 0 bases and J gave up 4 bases, with 12 bases separating them. Germline V gene lookup returns CDR1 MNHNY and CDR2 SVGAGI (reference sequence).

The V call is TRBV5-4, the J call TRBJ2-2; D is possibly TRBD1 (6 bases). V dropped 4 bases and J dropped 4 bases, with 8 bases sitting between them. CDR3 size: 13 residues. The germline CDR1 and CDR2 sequences are SGHNT and YYREEE (reference sequence). CDR3 in DNA: TGTGCCAGCAGCCAGGACAGCACCGGGGAGCTGTTTTTT. This translates into CASSQDSTGELFF.

As regards this clone: This CDR3 is also generated by other DNA sequences in the sample. This chain uses TRBV25-1 with TRBJ2-7; D gene ambiguous. Trimming cost V 5 bases and J 4 bases, with 6 bases left between them. CDR1 MGHDK and CDR2 SYGVNS come from the germline V gene. The CDR3 is 11 residues long. The CDR3 is CASSRNYEQYF. CDR3 bases: TGTGCCAGCAGTCGTAATTACGAGCAGTACTTC.

This clone occurred a few times. For the CDR3, the DNA is TGTGCCAGCAGCCCGGACAGTCCCGTGGTCCGATCCGAGCAGTACTTC. As protein: CASSPDSPVVRSEQYF. The chain combines TRBV7-3 with TRBJ2-7, with a tentative D call TRBD1 (6 bases). The CDR3 loop spans 16 amino acids. Trimming shortened V by 5 bases and J by 6 bases, and 23 bases separated the two germline ends. Germline values: CDR1 SGHTA, CDR2 FQGTGA. The full variable domain, rest sourced from reference TRBV7-3 and TRBJ2-7, is GAGVSQTPSNKVTEKGKYVELRCDPISGHTALYWYRQSLGQGPEFLIYFQGTGAADDSGLPNDRFFAVRPEGSVSTLKIQRTERGDSAVYLCASSPDSPVVRSEQYFGPGTRLTVT.

V is TRBV18 and J is TRBJ2-1; 12 nucleotides align to TRBD2. The CDR3 is 15 residues long. CDR1 and CDR2 from the germline V gene are KGHSH and LQKENI. With V trimmed by 5 bases and J by 4 bases, 3 bases remained unmatched. The CDR3 loop reads CASSGLAGIYNEQFF. CDR3 in DNA: TGTGCCAGCTCAGGACTAGCGGGGATTTACAATGAGCAGTTCTTC.

This clone was found once. CDR3 in amino acids: CASNPTESPYEQYF. The CDR3 DNA reads as TGTGCCAGCAACCCGACAGAATCTCCCTACGAGCAGTACTTC. J is TRBJ2-7 and V is TRBV2; possibly TRBD1 for D (5 bases). V lost 7 bases, J lost 2 bases, and 15 bases lay in between. The CDR3 runs 14 residues. Germline-derived CDR1 and CDR2 are SNHLY and FYNNEI.

The CDR3 loop is CASSYRTSGYEQYF. In DNA, the CDR3 is TGTGCCAGCAGTTATCGGACTAGCGGCTACGAGCAGTACTTC. The chain couples TRBV6-5 to TRBJ2-7, with 10 bases fitting TRBD2. This CDR3 has 14 residues. Germline V gene data show CDR1 as MNHEY and CDR2 as SVGAGI. J lost 3 bases, V lost 3 bases, and 2 bases had no gene match.

The CDR3 DNA follows: TGTGCCAGCAGCTTAGTGCGGGGCGGTTCTGAAGCTTTCTTT. Translation gives CASSLVRGGSEAFF. The V and J genes are TRBV11-2 and TRBJ1-1, with D perhaps matching TRBD1 (5 bases). CDR3 length: 14 residues. V lost 1 base to trimming and J lost 6 bases, with 12 bases between them. Germline V gene data show CDR1 as SGHAT and CDR2 as FQNNGV.

This chain joins TRBV6-5 and TRBJ2-5; D is perhaps TRBD2 (7 bases). The germline V gene has CDR1 MNHEY and CDR2 SVGAGI. V was trimmed by 6 bases and J by 5 bases, leaving 10 bases between them. This CDR3 has 12 amino acids. CDR3 coding DNA: TGTGCCAGCAGAGGGGGAGGGGAGACCCAGTACTTC. The encoded protein is CASRGGGETQYF.